This TCR beta chain is drawn from a study of cytomegalovirus exposure and HLA in healthy donors. Study-level information: HLA-typed donors were the source of 82 million or so unique TCRs, which an early data release held. General observations from the study: It emerged from a later analysis that several of the most significant clusters appeared to be linked to common viral pathogens. Immune exposure information comprised only CMV serostatus. The presence/absence work took it that sequencing depth was about the same across donors.

Researchers ran the PCR with 60 Vbeta and 13 Jbeta primers. The data were produced by immunoSEQ multiplex PCR, yet TCRdb's version contains in-frame clones alone and is incomplete. The repertoire table contains more than 95,000 clones. With regard to this clone: Its antigen is currently unknown.

CDR1 and CDR2 from the germline V gene are SQVTM and ANQGSEA. This CDR3 has 14 amino acids. With 3 bases removed from V and 4 bases from J, the gap between germline ends came to 12 bases. This sequence originates from a man aged 40-49 years in good health and CMV-seronegative. Sequencing input: PBMCs. The rearrangement joins TRBV29-1 to TRBJ2-2; tentative D call: TRBD1 (5 bases). The CDR3 loop reads CSVDRGAGTGELFF. The CDR3 bases are TGCAGCGTTGATAGGGGCGCAGGCACCGGGGAGCTGTTTTTT.